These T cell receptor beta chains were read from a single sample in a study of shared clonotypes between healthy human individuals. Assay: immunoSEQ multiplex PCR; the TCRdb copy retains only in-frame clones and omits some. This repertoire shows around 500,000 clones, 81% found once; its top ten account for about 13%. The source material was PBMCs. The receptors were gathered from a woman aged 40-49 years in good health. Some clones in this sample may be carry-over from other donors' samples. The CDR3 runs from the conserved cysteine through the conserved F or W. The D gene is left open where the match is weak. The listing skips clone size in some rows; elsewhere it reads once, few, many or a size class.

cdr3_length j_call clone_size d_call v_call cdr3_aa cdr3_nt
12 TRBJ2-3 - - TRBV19 CASSSWVDTQYF TGTGCCAGTAGTTCCTGGGTGGATACGCAGTATTTT
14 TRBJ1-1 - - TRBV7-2 CASSLEAPRAEAFF TGTGCCAGCAGCTTAGAGGCACCTCGAGCTGAAGCTTTCTTT
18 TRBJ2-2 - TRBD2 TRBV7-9 CASSRALGLAGVGGELFF TGTGCCAGCAGCCGCGCACTGGGGCTAGCGGGAGTAGGCGGGGAGCTGTTTTTT
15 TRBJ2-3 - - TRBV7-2 CASSFLGRSTDTQYF TGTGCCAGCAGCTTTCTCGGGCGAAGCACAGATACGCAGTATTTT
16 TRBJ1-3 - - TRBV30 CAWSGQRLGGGNTIYF TGTGCCTGGAGTGGACAGAGACTTGGGGGAGGAAACACCATATATTTT
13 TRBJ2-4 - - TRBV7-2 CASSETGDSIQYF TGTGCCAGCAGCGAAACGGGGGACAGCATTCAGTACTTC
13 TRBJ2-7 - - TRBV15 CATSREVRGEQYF TGTGCCACCAGCAGAGAGGTGCGAGGCGAGCAGTACTTC
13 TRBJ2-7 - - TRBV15 CATSRMTDYEQYF TGTGCCACCAGCAGAATGACAGATTACGAGCAGTACTTC
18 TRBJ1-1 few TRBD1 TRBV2 CASSRGGGQGNKNTEAFF TGTGCCAGCAGCAGGGGGGGAGGACAGGGAAACAAGAACACTGAAGCTTTCTTT
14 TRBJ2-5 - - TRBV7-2 CASSLGLGQETQYF TGTGCCAGCAGCTTAGGACTAGGCCAAGAGACCCAGTACTTC
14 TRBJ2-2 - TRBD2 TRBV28 CASSSAGGAGELFF TGTGCCAGCAGTTCAGCGGGGGGTGCCGGGGAGCTGTTTTTT
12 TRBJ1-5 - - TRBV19 CASSIVGGPQHF TGTGCCAGTAGTATAGTCGGGGGGCCCCAGCATTTT
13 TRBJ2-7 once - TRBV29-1 CSVVALTSGEQYF TGCAGCGTTGTGGCCCTCACGTCGGGCGAGCAGTACTTC
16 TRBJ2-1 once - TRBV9 CASSVEGRGLYNEQFF TGTGCCAGCAGCGTAGAAGGTAGGGGACTCTACAATGAGCAGTTCTTC
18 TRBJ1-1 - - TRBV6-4 CASSDKGAGLSSNTEAFF TGTGCCAGCAGTGACAAAGGGGCAGGGCTGTCATCGAACACTGAAGCTTTCTTT
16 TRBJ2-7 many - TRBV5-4 CASSQGLSGLRAEQYF TGCGCCAGCAGCCAGGGATTATCGGGACTCCGGGCCGAGCAGTACTTC
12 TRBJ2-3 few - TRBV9 CASSVEKDTQYF TGTGCCAGCAGCGTAGAGAAAGATACGCAGTATTTT
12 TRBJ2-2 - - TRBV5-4 CASSQDTGELFF TGTGCCAGCAGCCAGGACACCGGGGAGCTGTTTTTT
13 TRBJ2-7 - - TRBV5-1 CASSLGSAYEQYF TGCGCCAGCAGCTTGGGCAGTGCCTACGAGCAGTACTTC
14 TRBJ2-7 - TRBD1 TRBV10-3 CAISVTGQVYEQYF TGTGCCATCAGCGTAACGGGACAGGTCTACGAGCAGTACTTC
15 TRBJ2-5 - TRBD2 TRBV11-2 CASSRAAGAGETQYF TGTGCCAGCAGCCGCGCCGCGGGAGCGGGGGAGACCCAGTACTTC
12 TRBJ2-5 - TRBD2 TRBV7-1 CASSLGRGAQYF TGTGCCAGCAGCTTAGGGCGGGGGGCCCAGTACTTC
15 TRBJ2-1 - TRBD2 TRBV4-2 CASSQWLAGENEQFF TGTGCCAGCAGCCAATGGCTAGCGGGGGAAAATGAGCAGTTCTTC
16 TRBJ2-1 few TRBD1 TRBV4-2 CASSHSSGGRRDEQFF TGTGCCAGCAGCCATTCTTCAGGGGGCCGAAGGGATGAGCAGTTCTTC
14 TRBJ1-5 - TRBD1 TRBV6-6 CASREDRGNQPQHF TGTGCCAGCAGGGAAGACAGGGGCAATCAGCCCCAGCATTTT
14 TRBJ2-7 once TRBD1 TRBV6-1 CASSPTGAHYEQYF TGTGCCAGCAGTCCGACAGGGGCTCACTACGAGCAGTACTTC
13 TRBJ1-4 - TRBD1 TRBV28 CASRDRGVEKLFF TGTGCCAGCAGAGACAGGGGCGTTGAAAAACTGTTTTTT
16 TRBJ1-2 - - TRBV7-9 CASSLNLAAVDYGYTF TGTGCCAGCAGCTTAAATTTGGCAGCTGTGGACTATGGCTACACCTTC
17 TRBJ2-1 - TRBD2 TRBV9 CASSVGVGTSGRNEQFF TGTGCCAGCAGCGTAGGAGTGGGGACTAGCGGGAGGAATGAGCAGTTCTTC
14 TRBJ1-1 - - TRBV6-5 CASSELGMNTEAFF TGTGCCAGCAGTGAACTCGGCATGAACACTGAAGCTTTCTTT
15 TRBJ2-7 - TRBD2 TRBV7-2 CASSLTSGSSYEQYF TGTGCCAGCAGCTTAACTAGCGGGTCCTCCTACGAGCAGTACTTC
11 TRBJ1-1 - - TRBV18 CASSPATEAFF TGTGCCAGCTCACCCGCCACTGAAGCTTTCTTT
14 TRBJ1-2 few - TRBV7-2 CASSLLGGREGYTF TGTGCCAGCAGCCTTCTTGGAGGGCGAGAAGGCTACACCTTC
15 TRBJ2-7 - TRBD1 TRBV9 CASSVEGTGSYEQYF TGTGCCAGCAGCGTGGAGGGGACAGGCTCCTACGAGCAGTACTTC
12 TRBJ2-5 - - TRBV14 CASSQTSETQYF TGTGCCAGCAGCCAGACGTCAGAGACCCAGTACTTC
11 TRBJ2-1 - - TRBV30 CAWVSYNEQFF TGTGCCTGGGTCTCCTACAATGAGCAGTTCTTC
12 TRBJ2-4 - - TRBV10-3 CAISEARNIQYF TGTGCCATCAGTGAGGCCCGGAACATTCAGTACTTC
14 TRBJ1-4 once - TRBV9 CASSAEGFGEKLFF TGTGCCAGCAGCGCAGAAGGGTTTGGTGAAAAACTGTTTTTT
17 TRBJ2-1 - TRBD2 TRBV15 CATSRETLAGGANEQFF TGTGCCACCAGCAGAGAGACTTTAGCGGGAGGGGCCAATGAGCAGTTCTTC
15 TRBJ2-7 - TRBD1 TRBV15 CATSRGGQISYEQYF TGTGCCACCAGCAGAGGGGGACAGATATCCTACGAGCAGTACTTC
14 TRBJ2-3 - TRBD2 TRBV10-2 CASTAGGSTDTQYF TGCGCCAGCACGGCGGGAGGGAGCACAGATACGCAGTATTTT
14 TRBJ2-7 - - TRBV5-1 CASSLASPPYEQYF TGCGCCAGCAGCTTGGCCAGCCCCCCCTACGAGCAGTACTTC
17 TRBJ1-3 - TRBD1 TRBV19 CASSSAPGTASGNTIYF TGTGCCAGTAGTAGTGCCCCCGGGACAGCCTCTGGAAACACCATATATTTT
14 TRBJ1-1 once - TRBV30 CAWSRGPWGTEAFF TGTGCCTGGAGCAGAGGACCTTGGGGCACTGAAGCTTTCTTT
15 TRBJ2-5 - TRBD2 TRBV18 CASSPPGGRRETQYF TGTGCCAGCTCACCACCGGGAGGGAGGCGGGAGACCCAGTACTTC